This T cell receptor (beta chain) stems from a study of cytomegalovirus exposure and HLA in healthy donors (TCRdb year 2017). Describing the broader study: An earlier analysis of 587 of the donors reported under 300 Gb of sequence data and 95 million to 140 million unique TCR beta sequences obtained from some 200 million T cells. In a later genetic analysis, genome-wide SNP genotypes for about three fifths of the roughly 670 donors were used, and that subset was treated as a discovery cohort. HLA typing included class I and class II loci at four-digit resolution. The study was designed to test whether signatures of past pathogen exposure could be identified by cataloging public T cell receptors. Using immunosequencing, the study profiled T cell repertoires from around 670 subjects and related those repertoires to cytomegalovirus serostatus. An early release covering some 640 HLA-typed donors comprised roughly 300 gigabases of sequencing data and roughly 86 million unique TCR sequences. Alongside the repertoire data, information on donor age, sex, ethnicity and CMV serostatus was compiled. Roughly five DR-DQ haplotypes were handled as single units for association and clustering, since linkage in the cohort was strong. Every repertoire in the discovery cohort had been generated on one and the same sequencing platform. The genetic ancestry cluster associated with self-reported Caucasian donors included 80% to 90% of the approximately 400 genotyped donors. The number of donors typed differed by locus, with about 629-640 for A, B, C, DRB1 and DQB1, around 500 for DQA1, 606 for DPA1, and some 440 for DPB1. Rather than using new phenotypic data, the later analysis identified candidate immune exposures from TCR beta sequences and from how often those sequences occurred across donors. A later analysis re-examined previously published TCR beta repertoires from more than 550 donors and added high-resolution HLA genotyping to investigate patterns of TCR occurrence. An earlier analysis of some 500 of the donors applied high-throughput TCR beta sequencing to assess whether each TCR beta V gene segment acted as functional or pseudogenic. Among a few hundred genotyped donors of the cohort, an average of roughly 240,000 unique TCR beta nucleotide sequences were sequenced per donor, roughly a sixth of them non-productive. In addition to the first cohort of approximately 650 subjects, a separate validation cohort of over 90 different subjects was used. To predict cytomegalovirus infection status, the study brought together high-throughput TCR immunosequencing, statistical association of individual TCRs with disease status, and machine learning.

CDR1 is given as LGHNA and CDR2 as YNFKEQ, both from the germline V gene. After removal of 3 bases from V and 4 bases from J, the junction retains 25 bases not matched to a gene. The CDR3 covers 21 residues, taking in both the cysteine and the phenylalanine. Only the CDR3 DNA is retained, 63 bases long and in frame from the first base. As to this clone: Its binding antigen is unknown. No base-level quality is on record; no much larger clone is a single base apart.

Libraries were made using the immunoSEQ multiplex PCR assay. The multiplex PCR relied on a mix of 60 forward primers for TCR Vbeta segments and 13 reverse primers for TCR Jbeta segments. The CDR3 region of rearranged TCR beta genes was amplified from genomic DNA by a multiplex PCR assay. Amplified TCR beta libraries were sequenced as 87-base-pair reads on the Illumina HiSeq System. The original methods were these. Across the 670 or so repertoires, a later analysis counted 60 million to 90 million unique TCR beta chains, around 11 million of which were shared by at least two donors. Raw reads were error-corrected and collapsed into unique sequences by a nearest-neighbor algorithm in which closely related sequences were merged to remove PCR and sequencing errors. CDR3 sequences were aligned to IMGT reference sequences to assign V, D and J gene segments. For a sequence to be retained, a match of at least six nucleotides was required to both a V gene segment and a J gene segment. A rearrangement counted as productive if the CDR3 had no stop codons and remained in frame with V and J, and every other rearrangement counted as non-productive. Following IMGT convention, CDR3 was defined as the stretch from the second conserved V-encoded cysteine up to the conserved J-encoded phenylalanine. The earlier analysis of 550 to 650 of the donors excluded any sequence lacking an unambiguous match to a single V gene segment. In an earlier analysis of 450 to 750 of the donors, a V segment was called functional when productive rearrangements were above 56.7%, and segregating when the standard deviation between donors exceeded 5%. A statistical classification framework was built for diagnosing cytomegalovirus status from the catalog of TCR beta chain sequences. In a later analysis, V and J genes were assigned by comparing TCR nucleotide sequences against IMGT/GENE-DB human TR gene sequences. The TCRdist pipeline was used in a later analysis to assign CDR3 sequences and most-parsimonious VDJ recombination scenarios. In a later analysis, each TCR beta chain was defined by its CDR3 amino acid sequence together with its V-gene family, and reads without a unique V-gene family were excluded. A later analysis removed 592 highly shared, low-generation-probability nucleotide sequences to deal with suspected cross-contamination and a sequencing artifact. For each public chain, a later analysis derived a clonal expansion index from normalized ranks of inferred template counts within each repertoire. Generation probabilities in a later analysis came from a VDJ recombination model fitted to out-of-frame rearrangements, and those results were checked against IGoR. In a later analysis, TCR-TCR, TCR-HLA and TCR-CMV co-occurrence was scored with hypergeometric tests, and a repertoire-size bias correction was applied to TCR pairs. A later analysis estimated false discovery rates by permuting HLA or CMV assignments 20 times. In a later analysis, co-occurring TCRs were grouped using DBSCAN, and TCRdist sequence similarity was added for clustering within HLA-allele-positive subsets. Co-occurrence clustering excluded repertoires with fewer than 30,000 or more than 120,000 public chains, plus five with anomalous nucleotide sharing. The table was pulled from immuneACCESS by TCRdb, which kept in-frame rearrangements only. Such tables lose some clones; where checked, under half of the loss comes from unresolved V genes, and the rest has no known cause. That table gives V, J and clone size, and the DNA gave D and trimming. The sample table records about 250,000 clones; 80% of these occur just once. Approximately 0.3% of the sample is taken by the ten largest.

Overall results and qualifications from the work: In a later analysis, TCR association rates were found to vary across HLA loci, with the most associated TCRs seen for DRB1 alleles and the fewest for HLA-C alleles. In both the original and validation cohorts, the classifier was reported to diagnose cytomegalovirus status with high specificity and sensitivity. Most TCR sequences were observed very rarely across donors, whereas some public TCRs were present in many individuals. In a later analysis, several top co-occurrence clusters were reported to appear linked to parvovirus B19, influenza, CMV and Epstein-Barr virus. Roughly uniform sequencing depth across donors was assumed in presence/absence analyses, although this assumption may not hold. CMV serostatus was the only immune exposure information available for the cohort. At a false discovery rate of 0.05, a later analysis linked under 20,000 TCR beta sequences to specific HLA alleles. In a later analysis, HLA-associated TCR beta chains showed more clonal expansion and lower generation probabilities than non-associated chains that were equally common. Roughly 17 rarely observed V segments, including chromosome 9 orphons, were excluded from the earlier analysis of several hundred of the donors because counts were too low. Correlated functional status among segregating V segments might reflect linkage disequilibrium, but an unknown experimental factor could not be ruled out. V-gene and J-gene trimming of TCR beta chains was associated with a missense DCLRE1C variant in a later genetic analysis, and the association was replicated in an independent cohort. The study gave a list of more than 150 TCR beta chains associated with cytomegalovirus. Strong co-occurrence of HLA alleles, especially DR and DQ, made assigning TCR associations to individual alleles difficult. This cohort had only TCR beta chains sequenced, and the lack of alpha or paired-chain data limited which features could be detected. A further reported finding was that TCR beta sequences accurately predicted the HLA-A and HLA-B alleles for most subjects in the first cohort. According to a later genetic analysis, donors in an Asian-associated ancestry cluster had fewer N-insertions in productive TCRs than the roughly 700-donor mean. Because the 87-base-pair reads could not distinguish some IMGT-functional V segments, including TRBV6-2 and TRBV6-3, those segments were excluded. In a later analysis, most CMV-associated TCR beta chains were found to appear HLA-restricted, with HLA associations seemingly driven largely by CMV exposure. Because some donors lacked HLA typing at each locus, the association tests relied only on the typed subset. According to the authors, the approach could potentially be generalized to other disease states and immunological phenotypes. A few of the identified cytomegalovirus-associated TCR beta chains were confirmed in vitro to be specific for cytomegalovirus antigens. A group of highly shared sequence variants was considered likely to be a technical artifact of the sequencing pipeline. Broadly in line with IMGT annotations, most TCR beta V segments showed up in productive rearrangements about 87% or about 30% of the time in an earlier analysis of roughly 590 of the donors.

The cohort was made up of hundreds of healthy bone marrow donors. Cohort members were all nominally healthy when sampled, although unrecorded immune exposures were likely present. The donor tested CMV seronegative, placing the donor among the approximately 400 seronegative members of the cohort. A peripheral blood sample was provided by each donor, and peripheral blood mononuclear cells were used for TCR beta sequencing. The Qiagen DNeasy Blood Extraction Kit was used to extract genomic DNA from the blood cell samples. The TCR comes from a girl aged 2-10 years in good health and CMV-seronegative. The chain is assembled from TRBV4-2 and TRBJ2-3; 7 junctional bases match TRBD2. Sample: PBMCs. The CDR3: CASSQPAWASVRLAGADTQYF. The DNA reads TGTGCCAGCAGCCAGCCGGCGTGGGCCAGCGTAAGACTAGCAGGCGCAGATACGCAGTATTTT.